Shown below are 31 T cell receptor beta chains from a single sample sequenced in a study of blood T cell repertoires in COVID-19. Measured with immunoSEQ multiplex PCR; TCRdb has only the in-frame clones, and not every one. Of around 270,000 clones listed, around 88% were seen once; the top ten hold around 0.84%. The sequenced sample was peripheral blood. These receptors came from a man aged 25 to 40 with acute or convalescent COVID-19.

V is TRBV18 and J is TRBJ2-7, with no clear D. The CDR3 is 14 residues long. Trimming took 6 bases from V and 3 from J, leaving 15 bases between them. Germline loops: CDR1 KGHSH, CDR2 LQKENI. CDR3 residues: CASSLSGRRYEQYF. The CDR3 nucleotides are TGTGCCAGCTCCCTCAGTGGGCGCCGCTACGAGCAGTACTTC. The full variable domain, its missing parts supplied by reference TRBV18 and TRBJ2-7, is NAGVMQNPRHLVRRRGQEARLRCSPMKGHSHVYWYRQLPEEGLKFMVYLQKENIIDESGMPKERFSAEFPKEGPSILRIQQVVRGDSAAYFCASSLSGRRYEQYFGPGTRLTVT.

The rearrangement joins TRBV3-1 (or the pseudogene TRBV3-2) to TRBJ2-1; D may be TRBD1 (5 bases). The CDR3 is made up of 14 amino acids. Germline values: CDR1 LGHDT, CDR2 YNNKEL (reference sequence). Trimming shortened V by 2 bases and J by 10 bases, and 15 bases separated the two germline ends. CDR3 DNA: TGTGCCAGCAGCCAAAGGGGCACAACTGGAGAGCAGTTCTTC. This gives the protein CASSQRGTTGEQFF.

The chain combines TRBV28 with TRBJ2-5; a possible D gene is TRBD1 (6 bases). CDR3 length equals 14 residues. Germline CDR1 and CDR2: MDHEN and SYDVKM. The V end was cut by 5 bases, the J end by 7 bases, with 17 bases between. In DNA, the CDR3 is TGTGCCAGCAGTCCCGCAGGGGCCCAGCGGACCCAGTACTTC. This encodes CASSPAGAQRTQYF.

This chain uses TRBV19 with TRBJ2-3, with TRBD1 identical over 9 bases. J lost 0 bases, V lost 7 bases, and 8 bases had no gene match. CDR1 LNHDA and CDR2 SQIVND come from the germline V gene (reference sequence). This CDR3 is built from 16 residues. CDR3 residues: CASKEDRGSSTDTQYF. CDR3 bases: TGTGCCAGTAAAGAGGACAGGGGCTCTAGCACAGATACGCAGTATTTT.

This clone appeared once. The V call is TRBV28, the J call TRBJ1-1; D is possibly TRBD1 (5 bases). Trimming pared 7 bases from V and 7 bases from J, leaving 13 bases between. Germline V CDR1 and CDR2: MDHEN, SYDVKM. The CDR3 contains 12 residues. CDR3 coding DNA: TGTGCCAGCAAGCAGGGTAGATATGAAGCTTTCTTT. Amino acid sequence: CASKQGRYEAFF.

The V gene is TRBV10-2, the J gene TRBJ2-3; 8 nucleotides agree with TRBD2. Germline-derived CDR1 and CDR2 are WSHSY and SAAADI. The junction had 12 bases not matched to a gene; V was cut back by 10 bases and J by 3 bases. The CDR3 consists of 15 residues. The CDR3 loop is CANSPAGGRTDTQYF. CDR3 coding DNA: TGCGCCAACTCCCCCGCGGGGGGAAGGACAGATACGCAGTATTTT.

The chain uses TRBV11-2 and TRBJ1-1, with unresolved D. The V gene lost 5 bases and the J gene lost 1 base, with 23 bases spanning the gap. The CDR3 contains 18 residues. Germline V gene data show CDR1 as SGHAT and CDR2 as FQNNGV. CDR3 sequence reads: CASSPAHAGGRQNTEAFF. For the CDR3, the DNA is TGTGCCAGCAGCCCCGCGCACGCTGGAGGAAGACAGAACACTGAAGCTTTCTTT.

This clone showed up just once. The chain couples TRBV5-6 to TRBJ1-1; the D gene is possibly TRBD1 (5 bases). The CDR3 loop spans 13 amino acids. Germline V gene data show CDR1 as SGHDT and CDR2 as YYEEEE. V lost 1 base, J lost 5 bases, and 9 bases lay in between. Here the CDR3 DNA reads TGTGCCAGCAGCTTGATGGGGGGAACTGAAGCTTTCTTT. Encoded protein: CASSLMGGTEAFF. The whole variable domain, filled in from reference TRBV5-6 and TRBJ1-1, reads DAGVTQSPTHLIKTRGQQVTLRCSPKSGHDTVSWYQQALGQGPQFIFQYYEEEERQRGNFPDRFSGHQFPNYSSELNVNALLLGDSALYLCASSLMGGTEAFFGQGTRLTVV.

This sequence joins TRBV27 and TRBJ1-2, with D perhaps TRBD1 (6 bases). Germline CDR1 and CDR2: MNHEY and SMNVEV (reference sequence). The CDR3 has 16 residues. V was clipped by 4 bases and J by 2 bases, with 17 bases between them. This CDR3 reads CASSSPSLTGNYGYTF. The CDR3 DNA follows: TGTGCCAGCAGTTCCCCTTCCCTTACAGGGAACTATGGCTACACCTTC.

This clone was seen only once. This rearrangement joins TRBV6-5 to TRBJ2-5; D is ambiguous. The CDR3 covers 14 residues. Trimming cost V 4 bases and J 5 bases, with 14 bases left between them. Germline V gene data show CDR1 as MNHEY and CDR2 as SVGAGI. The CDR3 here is CASSSVAARETQYF. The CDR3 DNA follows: TGTGCCAGCAGTTCCGTAGCCGCGAGGGAGACCCAGTACTTC.

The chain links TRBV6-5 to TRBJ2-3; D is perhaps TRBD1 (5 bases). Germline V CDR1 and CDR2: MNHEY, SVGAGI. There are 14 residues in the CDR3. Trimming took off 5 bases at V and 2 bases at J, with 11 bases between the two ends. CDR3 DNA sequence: TGTGCCAGCAGTCCCAGGGTTATCACAGATACGCAGTATTTT. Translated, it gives CASSPRVITDTQYF.

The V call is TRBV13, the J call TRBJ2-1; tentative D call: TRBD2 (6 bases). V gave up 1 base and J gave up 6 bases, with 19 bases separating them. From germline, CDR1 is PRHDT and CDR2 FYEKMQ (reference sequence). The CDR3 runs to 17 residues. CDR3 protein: CASSLVVRTTTTNEQFF. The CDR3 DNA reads TGTGCCAGCAGCTTAGTAGTTAGGACTACAACTACCAATGAGCAGTTCTTC.

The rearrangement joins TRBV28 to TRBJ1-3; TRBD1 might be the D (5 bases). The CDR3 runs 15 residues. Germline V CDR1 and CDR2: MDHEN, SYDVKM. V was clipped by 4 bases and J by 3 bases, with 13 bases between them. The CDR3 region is CASSSKGLRGNTIYF. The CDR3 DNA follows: TGTGCCAGCAGTTCCAAGGGGTTACGTGGAAACACCATATATTTT.

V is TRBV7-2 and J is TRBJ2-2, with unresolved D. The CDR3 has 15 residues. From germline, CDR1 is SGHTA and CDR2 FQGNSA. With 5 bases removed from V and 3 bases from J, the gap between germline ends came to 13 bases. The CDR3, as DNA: TGTGCCAGCAGCCCGAAGAGTTGGTACACCGGGGAGCTGTTTTTT. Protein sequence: CASSPKSWYTGELFF. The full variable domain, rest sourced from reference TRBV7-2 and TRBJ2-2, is GAGVSQSPSNKVTEKGKDVELRCDPISGHTALYWYRQSLGQGLEFLIYFQGNSAPDKSGLPSDRFSAERTGGSVSTLTIQRTQQEDSAVYLCASSPKSWYTGELFFGEGSRLTVL.

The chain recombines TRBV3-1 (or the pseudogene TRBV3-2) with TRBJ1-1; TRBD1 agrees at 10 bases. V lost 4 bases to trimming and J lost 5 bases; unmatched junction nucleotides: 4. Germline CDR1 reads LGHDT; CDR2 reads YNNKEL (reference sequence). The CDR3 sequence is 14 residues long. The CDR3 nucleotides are TGTGCCAGCAGCCCCCTGGACAGGGGGACTGAAGCTTTCTTT. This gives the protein CASSPLDRGTEAFF.

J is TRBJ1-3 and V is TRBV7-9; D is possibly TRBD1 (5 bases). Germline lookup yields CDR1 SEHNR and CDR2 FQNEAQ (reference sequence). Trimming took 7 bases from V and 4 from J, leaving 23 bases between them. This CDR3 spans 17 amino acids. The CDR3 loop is CASTSPQIGGRGNTIYF. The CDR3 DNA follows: TGTGCCAGCACCTCCCCCCAAATCGGGGGACGGGGAAACACCATATATTTT.

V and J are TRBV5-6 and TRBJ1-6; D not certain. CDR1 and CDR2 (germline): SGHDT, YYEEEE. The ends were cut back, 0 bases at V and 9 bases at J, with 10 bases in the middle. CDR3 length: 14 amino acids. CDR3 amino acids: CASSLEPSGSPLHF. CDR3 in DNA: TGTGCCAGCAGCTTGGAGCCATCCGGTTCACCCCTCCACTTT.

CDR3 in DNA: TGTGCCAGCAGTTTGGGGCGTGTTGAAAAACTGTTTTTT. This gives the protein CASSLGRVEKLFF. V and J are TRBV28 and TRBJ1-4; TRBD1 might be the D (5 bases). Germline-derived CDR1 and CDR2 are MDHEN and SYDVKM. CDR3 length equals 13 residues. The V and J ends lost 3 bases and 7 bases respectively, with 9 bases between them.

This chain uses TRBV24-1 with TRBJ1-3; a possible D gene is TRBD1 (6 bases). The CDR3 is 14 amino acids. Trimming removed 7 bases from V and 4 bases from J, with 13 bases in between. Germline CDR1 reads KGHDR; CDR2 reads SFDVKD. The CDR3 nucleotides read TGTGCCACCAGCGCCCAGGGGTACGGAAACACCATATATTTT. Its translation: CATSAQGYGNTIYF.

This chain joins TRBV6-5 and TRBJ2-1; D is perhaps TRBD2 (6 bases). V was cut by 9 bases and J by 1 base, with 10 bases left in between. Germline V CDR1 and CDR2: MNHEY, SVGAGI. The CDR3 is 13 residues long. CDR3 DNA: TGTGCCAGTTCGACTAGTTCCTACAATGAGCAGTTCTTC. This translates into CASSTSSYNEQFF.

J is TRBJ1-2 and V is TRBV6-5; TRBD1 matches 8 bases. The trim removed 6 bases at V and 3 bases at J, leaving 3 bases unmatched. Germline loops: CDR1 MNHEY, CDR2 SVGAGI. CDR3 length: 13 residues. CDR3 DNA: TGTGCCAGCAGGACGGACAGGGACTATGGCTACACCTTC. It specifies CASRTDRDYGYTF.

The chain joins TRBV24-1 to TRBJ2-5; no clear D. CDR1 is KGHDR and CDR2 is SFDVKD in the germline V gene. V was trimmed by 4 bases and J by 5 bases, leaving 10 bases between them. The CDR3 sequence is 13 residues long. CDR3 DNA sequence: TGTGCCACCAGTGACCCCCCCGTTGAGACCCAGTACTTC. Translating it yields CATSDPPVETQYF.

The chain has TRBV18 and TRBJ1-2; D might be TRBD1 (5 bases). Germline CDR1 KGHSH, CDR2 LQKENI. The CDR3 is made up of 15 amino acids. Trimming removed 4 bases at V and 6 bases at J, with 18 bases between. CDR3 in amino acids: CASSLSGGKGHGYTF. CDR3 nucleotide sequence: TGTGCCAGCTCACTTTCCGGGGGGAAGGGACATGGCTACACCTTC.

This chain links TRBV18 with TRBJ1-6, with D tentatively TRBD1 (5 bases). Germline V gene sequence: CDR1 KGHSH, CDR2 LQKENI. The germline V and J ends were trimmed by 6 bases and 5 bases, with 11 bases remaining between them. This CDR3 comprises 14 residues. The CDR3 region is CASSRTQHNSPLHF. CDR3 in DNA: TGTGCCAGCTCGCGGACACAGCATAATTCACCCCTCCACTTT.

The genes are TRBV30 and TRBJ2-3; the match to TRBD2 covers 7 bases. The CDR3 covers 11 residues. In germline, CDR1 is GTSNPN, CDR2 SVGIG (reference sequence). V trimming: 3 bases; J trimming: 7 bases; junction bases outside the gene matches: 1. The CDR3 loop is CAWRLAHTQYF. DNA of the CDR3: TGTGCCTGGAGACTAGCGCATACGCAGTATTTT.

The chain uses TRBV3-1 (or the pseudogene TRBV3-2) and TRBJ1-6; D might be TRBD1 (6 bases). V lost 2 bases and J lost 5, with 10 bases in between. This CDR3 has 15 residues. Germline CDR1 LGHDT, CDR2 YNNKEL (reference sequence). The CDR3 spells CASSQRTVDNSPLHF. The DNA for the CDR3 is TGTGCCAGCAGCCAAAGGACAGTTGATAATTCACCCCTCCACTTT.

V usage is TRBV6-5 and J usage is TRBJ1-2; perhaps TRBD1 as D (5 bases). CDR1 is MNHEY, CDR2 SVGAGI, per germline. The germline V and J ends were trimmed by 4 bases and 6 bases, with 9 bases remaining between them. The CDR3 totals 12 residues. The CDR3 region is CASSFAGNGYTF. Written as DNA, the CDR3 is TGTGCCAGCAGTTTCGCAGGGAATGGCTACACCTTC.

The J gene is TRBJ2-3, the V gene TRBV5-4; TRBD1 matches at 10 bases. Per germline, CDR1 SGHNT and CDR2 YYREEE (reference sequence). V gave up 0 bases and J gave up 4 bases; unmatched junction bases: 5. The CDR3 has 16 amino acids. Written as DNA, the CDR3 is TGTGCCAGCAGCTTGGGGGACAGGGGCACCCCAGATACGCAGTATTTT. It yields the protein CASSLGDRGTPDTQYF.

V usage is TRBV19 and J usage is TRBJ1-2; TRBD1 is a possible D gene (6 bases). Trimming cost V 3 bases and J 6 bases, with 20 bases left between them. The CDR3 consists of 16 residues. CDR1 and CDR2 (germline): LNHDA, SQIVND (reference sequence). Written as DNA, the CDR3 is TGTGCCAGTAGTATTTTGGGCGGGGGGCGATTGGATGGCTACACCTTC. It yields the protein CASSILGGGRLDGYTF.

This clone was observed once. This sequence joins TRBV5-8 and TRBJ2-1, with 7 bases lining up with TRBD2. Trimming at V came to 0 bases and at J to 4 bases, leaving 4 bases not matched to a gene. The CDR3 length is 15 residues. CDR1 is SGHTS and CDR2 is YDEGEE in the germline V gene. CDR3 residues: CASSLGGSKYNEQFF. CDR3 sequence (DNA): TGTGCCAGCAGCTTGGGCGGGAGTAAATACAATGAGCAGTTCTTC.

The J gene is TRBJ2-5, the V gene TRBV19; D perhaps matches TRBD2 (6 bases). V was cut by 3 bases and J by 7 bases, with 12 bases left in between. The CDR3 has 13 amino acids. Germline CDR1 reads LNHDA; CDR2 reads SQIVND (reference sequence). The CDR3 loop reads CASSIGGRATQYF. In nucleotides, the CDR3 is TGTGCCAGTAGTATTGGAGGGAGAGCGACCCAGTACTTC.